This T cell receptor (beta chain) was recorded in a study of T cell responses to AZD1222 COVID-19 vaccine (TCRdb year 2021). Looking at the study overall: AZD1222 recipients with second doses at about 4 weeks or about 12 weeks were pooled, because spike-specific TCR depth and breadth did not differ between schedules. TCR sequencing covered more than 230 trial participants: 207 given two doses of AZD1222 and about 26 given two doses of MenACWY control vaccine. Trial participants were enrolled by age into subgroups of 18-55, 56-69 and 70-plus years, and about 150, 27 and 61 TCR-sequenced participants, respectively, were included in these subgroups. What the authors observed across the whole study: Most participants were white British and females outnumbered males, and the authors suggested that clonal diversity may have been underestimated. Only a handful of AZD1222 recipients were SARS-CoV-2 seropositive at baseline, limiting conclusions about previously exposed vaccinees. Because no samples from the day 14 peak response were available, repertoires could be characterized only after the peak T cell response. Nearly half of unique spike-specific TCRs reportedly recognized epitopes outside regions mutated in the B.1.351 and B.1.1.7 variants. Vaccine-associated CD4 TCRs spanned the whole spike protein, with dominant responses in regions 160-218 and 743-854. A significant rise in spike-specific TCR breadth and depth was observed after two AZD1222 doses relative to day 0 and relative to MenACWY recipients. The 56-69-year group was small, and its depth increase did not reach significance, likely because of low power.

On this clone: Its antigen remains unidentified. Base qualities were left out, and no much larger clone turns up one base away.

Interpreted using the paper, the time point label stands for: baseline before first vaccination. Samples from vaccinated people were obtained from the UK trials COV001 and COV002, which included a single-blind randomized controlled phase 2/3 trial of AZD1222 (ChAdOx1 nCoV-19) in healthy adults. For TCRbeta chain sequencing, PBMC samples from trial participants were taken at day 0 and at day 28 after the second dose. The trim is 2 bases for V and 0 bases for J, with a gap of 5 bases between the germline ends. From the germline V gene, CDR1 is MNHNS and CDR2 is SASEGT. Counted from cysteine to phenylalanine, this CDR3 has 14 amino acids. The retained sequence is limited to the CDR3, 42 bases, with the frame set at the first base. The CDR3 regions of human TCRbeta chains were analyzed by immunosequencing. The source study handled its data this way. Repertoire TCRs were matched against a reference library of SARS-CoV-2-specific TCRs generated with the MIRA antigen-specificity platform. Breadth meant the fraction of unique TCRs that were SARS-CoV-2-associated, whereas depth meant the fraction of total T cells that were SARS-CoV-2-associated. Using the MIRA data, every spike-specific TCR was mapped to the spike region that the TCR reacted to and assigned to either a CD4 or a CD8 class. Log10-transformed breadth and depth values were compared by one-way ANOVA with Sidak's multiple comparisons tests. As stored in TCRdb, this immuneACCESS dataset retains in-frame rearrangements with V and J assigned. A fraction of the clones does not appear; measured against another copy, unresolved V genes explain less than half of the discrepancy, and the remainder lacks a known reason. The V and J calls and the clone size are those of that table, but D and trimming were determined from the DNA. Here the sample has around 140,000 clones; roughly 92% occur a single time. Under 4% of the sample lies in the top ten.

Here the chain combines TRBV6-1 and TRBJ1-3; the D gene is unclear. The material sequenced was peripheral blood, taken on day 0 of AZD1222 vaccination. The clonotype originates from an adult in good health. At the DNA level, the sequence is TGTGCCAGCAGTGAACAGGTCTCTGGAAACACCATATATTTT. Its product reads: CASSEQVSGNTIYF.